Listed below are T cell receptor beta chains from one sample, sequenced in a study of response to subunit inactivated influenza vaccine. TCRdb re-analysed the RT-PCR reads in MiXCR, keeping a single row per CDR3 protein. The sample holds hundreds of thousands of distinct CDR3 sequences; approximately 24% are singletons and the top ten take under 2.5%. The sample was CD4+ T cells sorted from PBMCs, taken 5 days after vaccination. These receptors were collected from a man in his forties or fifties who received an inactivated influenza vaccine. Both conserved end residues are trimmed from each CDR3. The D gene is left open where the match is weak. Clone sizes are given selectively: once, few, many, or a class where the clone is expanded.

-	-	TRBV12-3/TRBV12-4	TRBJ2-1	ASSLAGDTQILF
-	-	TRBV6-5	TRBJ2-3	ASSYGAGLSTDTQY
-	TRBD2	TRBV10-3	TRBJ2-7	AISEDTSGTYEQY
-	-	TRBV7-2	TRBJ1-1	ASRDPGNTEAF
few	-	TRBV7-2	TRBJ2-7	ASSHRIGGAYEQY
-	TRBD2	TRBV30	TRBJ2-3	AWSAERSWGLAGGSRNTQY
few	-	TRBV10-3	TRBJ1-5	AISESRGNQPQH
-	-	TRBV28	TRBJ1-4	ASSLGQGTNTWEKLF
-	TRBD2	TRBV10-3	TRBJ2-5	AISDLSGRTGETQY
few	-	TRBV5-1	TRBJ2-5	ASSFGRAGETQY
-	TRBD2	TRBV7-2	TRBJ2-5	ASSMGLAGDHRETQY
-	TRBD2	TRBV4-2	TRBJ2-3	ASRDHWAGGKPSTDTQY
-	TRBD2	TRBV20-1	TRBJ2-3	SASPGGAETDTQY
few	-	TRBV5-6	TRBJ2-6	ASSLNSGQGRAGANVLT
few	TRBD1	TRBV29-1	TRBJ2-7	SVARGHTYEQY
-	TRBD2	TRBV7-9	TRBJ2-3	ASSFGTSGGGDTQY
-	TRBD2	TRBV28	TRBJ2-3	ASSVLGLADYTDTQY
-	-	TRBV5-6	TRBJ1-2	ASSNYRATYGYT
-	TRBD2	TRBV15	TRBJ2-1	ATSRVSGSFGEQF
-	TRBD1	TRBV2	TRBJ1-1	ASSESGGTEAF
few	-	TRBV14	TRBJ2-2	ASSPPPWPNTGELF
-	TRBD1	TRBV5-1	TRBJ2-2	ASSSRTGRNGELF
-	TRBD2	TRBV5-4	TRBJ2-7	ASSLATSGPLEQY
-	TRBD1	TRBV12-3/TRBV12-4	TRBJ2-1	ASSLAPPRGPPNEQF
few	TRBD2	TRBV19	TRBJ2-1	ASSSSGRYNEQF